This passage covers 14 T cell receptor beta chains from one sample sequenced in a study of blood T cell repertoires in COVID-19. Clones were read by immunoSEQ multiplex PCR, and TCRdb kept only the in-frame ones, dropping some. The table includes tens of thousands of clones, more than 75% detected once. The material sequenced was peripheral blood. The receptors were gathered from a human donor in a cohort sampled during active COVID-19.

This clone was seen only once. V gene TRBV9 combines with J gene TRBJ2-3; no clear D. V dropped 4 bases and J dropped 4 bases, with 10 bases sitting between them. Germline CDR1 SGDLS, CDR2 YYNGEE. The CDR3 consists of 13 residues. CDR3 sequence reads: CASSSSVPDTQYF. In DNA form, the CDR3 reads TGTGCCAGCAGCTCGAGCGTCCCAGATACGCAGTATTTT.

CDR3 sequence (DNA): TGTGCCAGCACCACCGGGACTAGGAACACCGGGGAGCTGTTTTTT. Its translation is CASTTGTRNTGELFF. This chain uses TRBV28 with TRBJ2-2; 8 bases map to TRBD2. V trimming: 7 bases; J trimming: 1 base; junction bases outside the gene matches: 5. Germline assignment: CDR1 MDHEN and CDR2 SYDVKM. The CDR3 contains 15 residues.

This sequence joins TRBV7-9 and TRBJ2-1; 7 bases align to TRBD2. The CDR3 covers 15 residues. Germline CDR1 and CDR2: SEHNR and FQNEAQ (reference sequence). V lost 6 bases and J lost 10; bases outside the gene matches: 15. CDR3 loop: CASSFLSGKAGEQFF. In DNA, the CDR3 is TGTGCCAGCAGTTTTTTGAGCGGGAAGGCAGGGGAGCAGTTCTTC.

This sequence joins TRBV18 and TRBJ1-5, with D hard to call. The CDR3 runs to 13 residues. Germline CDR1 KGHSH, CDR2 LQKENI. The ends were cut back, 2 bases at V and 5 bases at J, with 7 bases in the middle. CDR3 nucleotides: TGTGCCAGCTCACCAACGGGAGATCAGCCCCAGCATTTT. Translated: CASSPTGDQPQHF.

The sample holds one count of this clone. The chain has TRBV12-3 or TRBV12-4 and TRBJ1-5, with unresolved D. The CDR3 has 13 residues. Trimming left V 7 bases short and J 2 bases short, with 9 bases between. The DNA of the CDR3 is TGTGCCAGCACCTCGCGCGGCAATCAGCCCCAGCATTTT. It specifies CASTSRGNQPQHF.

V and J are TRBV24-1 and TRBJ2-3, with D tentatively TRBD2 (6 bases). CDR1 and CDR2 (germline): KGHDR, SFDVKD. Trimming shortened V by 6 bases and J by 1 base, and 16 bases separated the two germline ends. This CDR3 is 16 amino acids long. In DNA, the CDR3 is TGTGCCACCAGTCCTGGGGGGTTAGAAGGCACAGATACGCAGTATTTT. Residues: CATSPGGLEGTDTQYF.

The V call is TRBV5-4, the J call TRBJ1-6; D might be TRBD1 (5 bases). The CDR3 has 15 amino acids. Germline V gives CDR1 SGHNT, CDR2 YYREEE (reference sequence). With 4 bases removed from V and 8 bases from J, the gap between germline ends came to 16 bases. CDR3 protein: CASSRTGLRDSPLHF. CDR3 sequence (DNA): TGTGCCAGCAGCAGGACGGGACTTAGAGATTCACCCCTCCACTTT.

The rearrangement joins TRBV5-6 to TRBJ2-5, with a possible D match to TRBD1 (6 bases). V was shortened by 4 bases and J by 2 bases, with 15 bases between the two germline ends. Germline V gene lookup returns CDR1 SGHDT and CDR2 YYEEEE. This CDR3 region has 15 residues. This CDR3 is CASSRYRDIQETQYF. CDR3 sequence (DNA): TGTGCCAGCAGCCGTTACCGGGACATACAAGAGACCCAGTACTTC.

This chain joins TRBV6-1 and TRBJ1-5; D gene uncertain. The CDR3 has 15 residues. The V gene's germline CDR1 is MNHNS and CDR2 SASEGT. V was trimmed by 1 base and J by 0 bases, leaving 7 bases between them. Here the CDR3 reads CASSEGAFSNQPQHF. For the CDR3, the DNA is TGTGCCAGCAGTGAAGGGGCCTTTAGCAATCAGCCCCAGCATTTT.

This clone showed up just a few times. The CDR3 DNA sequence: TGTGCCAGCAGTGAATACGTAGGCAATCAGCCCCAGCATTTT. It encodes CASSEYVGNQPQHF. The genes are TRBV6-1 and TRBJ1-5; D uncertain. V gave up 2 bases and J gave up 2 bases, with 7 bases separating them. Germline V gene sequence: CDR1 MNHNS, CDR2 SASEGT. This CDR3 region has 14 residues.

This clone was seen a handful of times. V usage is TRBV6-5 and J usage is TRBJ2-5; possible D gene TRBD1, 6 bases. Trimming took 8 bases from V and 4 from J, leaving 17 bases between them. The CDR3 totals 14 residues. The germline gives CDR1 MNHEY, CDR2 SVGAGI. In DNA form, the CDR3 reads TGTGCCAGCGGTTTACAGGGATTTCGAGAGACCCAGTACTTC. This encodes CASGLQGFRETQYF.

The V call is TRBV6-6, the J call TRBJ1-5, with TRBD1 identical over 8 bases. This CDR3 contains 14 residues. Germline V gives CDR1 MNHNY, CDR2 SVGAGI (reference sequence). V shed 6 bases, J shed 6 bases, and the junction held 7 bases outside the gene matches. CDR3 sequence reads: CASRARGLGQPQHF. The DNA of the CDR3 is TGTGCCAGCAGAGCCAGGGGGCTTGGTCAGCCCCAGCATTTT.

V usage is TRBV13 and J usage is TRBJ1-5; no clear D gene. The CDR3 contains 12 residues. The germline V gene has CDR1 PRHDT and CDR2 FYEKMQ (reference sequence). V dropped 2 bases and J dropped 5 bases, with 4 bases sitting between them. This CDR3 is CASSLSDQPQHF. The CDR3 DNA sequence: TGTGCCAGCAGCTTATCGGATCAGCCCCAGCATTTT.

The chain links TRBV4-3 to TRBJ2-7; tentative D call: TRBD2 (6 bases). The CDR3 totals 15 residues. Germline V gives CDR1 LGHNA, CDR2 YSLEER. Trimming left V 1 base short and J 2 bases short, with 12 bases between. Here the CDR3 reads CASSQGLVSPYEQYF. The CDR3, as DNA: TGCGCCAGCAGCCAAGGACTAGTAAGCCCCTACGAGCAGTACTTC.